This T cell receptor beta chain was retrieved from a study of T-cell memory formation after mild COVID-19 (dated by TCRdb to the early 2020s). Regarding the research as a whole: TCR sequence clusters from the two donors were largely donor specific. In two donors, T-cell clones that expanded and contracted after mild COVID-19 were followed by sequencing TCRalpha and TCRbeta repertoires longitudinally. Two young, previously healthy adult volunteers, one female and one male, were included in the cohort. Broader findings and caveats from the paper: The study included only two mild cases, and larger cohorts that include severe cases with pre-infection samples were judged to be necessary. SARS-CoV-2 specificity of the second-wave clones peaking on day 37 was not confirmed. Clones that contracted from day 15 to 85 showed balanced CD4/CD8 phenotypes, whereas a second wave of clones that expanded from day 15 to 37 leaned towards CD4+. The detection of some responding clones in pre-infection memory suggests that pre-existing cross-reactive memory T cells joined the SARS-CoV-2 response. Contracting CD4+ clones were located mainly in the CM and EM memory subsets, whereas CD8+ clones were found to be enriched in EMRA.

The germline ends are 6 bases apart after V is trimmed by 0 bases and J by 4 bases. The CDR3 spans 14 residues, from the cysteine through the phenylalanine. CDR3 DNA only is kept here, 42 bases in frame from base 1. In the germline V gene (reference sequence), CDR1 corresponds to SSHAT and CDR2 to FNYEAQ. Ficoll-Paque density gradient centrifugation was the method used to isolate PBMCs. The sequencing machine was an Illumina NovaSeq 6000. TCRalpha and TCRbeta cDNA libraries were constructed by 5'RACE with constant-segment primers, with sample barcodes and unique molecular identifiers being introduced. RNA was extracted from every sample with Trizol reagent. The libraries were amplified in two PCR steps, and the second step added a second sample barcode and Illumina TruSeq adapters. Sequencing of libraries was performed on an Illumina NovaSeq with 2 x 150 bp paired-end reads. The study's own analysis went as follows. Demultiplexing of reads and collapsing into UMI-guided consensus sequences were performed with migec v1.2.7. Using mixcr v2.1.11, UMI consensuses were aligned to TRA and TRB V and J templates and then assembled into clonotypes. A clonotype was counted as expanded or contracted only if both edgeR and NoisET called the change significant, with noise models trained on biological replicates. edgeR calls used a false discovery rate-adjusted p below 0.01 and a log2 fold-change threshold of 1. As an exploratory analysis of dynamics, PCA with hierarchical clustering was applied to max-normalized trajectories of the 1000 most abundant clonotypes. The CD4 or CD8 phenotype of responding clones was assigned using the separately sequenced CD4+ and CD8+ repertoires. TCRdb itself trimmed the public reads at Q25 with fastp, ran MiXCR and retained productive beta chains. Every distinct CDR3 protein forms one entry, paired with its most common genes and DNA. The V and J calls follow TCRdb's processing rather than the paper's. Here the sample has over 300,000 distinct CDR3 sequences; around 20% occur a single time. In total, the top ten clones hold around 20% of the sample.

In regard to this clonotype: The target of this receptor is not known. Per-base qualities were not stored, and no clone one base away is much larger.

The sample taken for sequencing was PBMCs or a T cell subset sorted from them (not recorded which). The sequence joins TRBV7-7 to TRBJ2-2, with the D gene uncertain. The sequence was collected from a man between 18 and 35 years old who had mild COVID-19 (a few samples of this study predate the infection). The sample titles of this study are shuffled in the database, so cell type and time point are left out; the donor was told from shared clones. This receptor has the CDR3 CASSLAQFTGELFF. The base sequence is TGTGCCAGCAGCTTAGCACAGTTCACCGGGGAGCTGTTTTTT.